This passage covers 18 T cell receptor beta chains from one sample sequenced in a study of PD-1 blockade in mismatch repair-deficient tumors. TCRdb's copy holds only in-frame clones and misses some; the assay was immunoSEQ multiplex PCR. Of more than 95,000 clones listed, 85% to 90% were seen once; the top ten hold approximately 13%. This specimen consisted of peripheral blood, obtained 44 weeks after starting pembrolizumab. These TCRs come from an adult with mismatch repair-deficient cancer.

With regard to this clone: Other DNA sequences in this sample translate to the same CDR3. The V and J genes are TRBV6-1 and TRBJ2-7; 9 bases match TRBD1. The CDR3 totals 13 residues. J was trimmed by 3 bases and V by 6 bases; bases with no gene match: 3. Germline CDR1 is MNHNS and CDR2 is SASEGT. CDR3 nucleotides: TGTGCCAGCAGGGGGACAGGGCTCTACGAGCAGTACTTC. It is translated as CASRGTGLYEQYF.

The gene calls are TRBV25-1 and TRBJ2-5, with D tentatively TRBD1 (5 bases). CDR1 is MGHDK and CDR2 is SYGVNS in the germline V gene. The CDR3 covers 13 residues. V was shortened by 6 bases and J by 0 bases, with 8 bases between the two germline ends. CDR3 in amino acids: CASSPDNQETQYF. For the CDR3, the DNA is TGTGCCAGCAGCCCGGACAACCAAGAGACCCAGTACTTC.

This chain links TRBV7-9 with TRBJ2-1; TRBD2 matches 9 bases. This CDR3 spans 15 amino acids. Germline lookup yields CDR1 SEHNR and CDR2 FQNEAQ (reference sequence). The ends lost 3 bases at V and 9 bases at J; junction bases unmatched: 9. The CDR3 reads CASSLNLAGVVEQFF. CDR3 DNA sequence: TGTGCCAGCAGCTTGAATTTAGCGGGAGTTGTTGAGCAGTTCTTC.

The CDR3, as DNA: TGTGCTAGTGGCGGAGGGCCGGCGTACAATGAGCAGTTCTTC. Translation gives CASGGGPAYNEQFF. The chain joins TRBV12-5 to TRBJ2-1; D is perhaps TRBD2 (6 bases). Germline CDR1 is LGHNT and CDR2 is FRNRAP. V was clipped by 6 bases and J by 4 bases, with 13 bases between them. CDR3 length equals 14 residues.

This clone is termed medium-sized (0.01 to 0.1%). This chain connects TRBV11-2 to TRBJ1-4; D gene unclear. Trimming stripped 0 bases from V and 8 bases from J, with 10 bases between. CDR3 length equals 14 residues. CDR1 is SGHAT and CDR2 is FQNNGV in the germline V gene. The chain's CDR3 is CASSLDPRAEKLFF. CDR3 in DNA: TGTGCCAGCAGCTTAGATCCCCGGGCGGAAAAACTGTTTTTT. Looking up the rest from reference TRBV11-2 and TRBJ1-4 gives the full variable domain: EAGVAQSPRYKIIEKRQSVAFWCNPISGHATLYWYQQILGQGPKLLIQFQNNGVVDDSQLPKDRFSAERLKGVDSTLKIQPAKLEDSAVYLCASSLDPRAEKLFFGSGTQLSVL.

The rearrangement joins TRBV11-2 to TRBJ2-2, with D perhaps given as TRBD1 or TRBD2 (5 bases each). Germline loops: CDR1 SGHAT, CDR2 FQNNGV. The V end was cut by 0 bases, the J end by 2 bases, with 16 bases between. The CDR3 has 18 residues. CDR3 in DNA: TGTGCCAGCAGCTTAGATGGTGGGTGGGGGACCAACACCGGGGAGCTGTTTTTT. It is translated as CASSLDGGWGTNTGELFF.

The chain has TRBV7-9 and TRBJ2-3, with TRBD1 identical over 7 bases. V lost 7 bases, J lost 1 base, and 20 bases stayed unmatched. This CDR3 has 19 amino acids. Germline CDR1 is SEHNR and CDR2 is FQNEAQ (reference sequence). CDR3 region: CASTTGQLRRGRRTDTQYF. DNA for the CDR3: TGTGCCAGCACCACGGGACAGTTACGTAGGGGGCGTCGCACAGATACGCAGTATTTT.

The J gene is TRBJ2-1, the V gene TRBV19; 11 positions match TRBD2. The germline gives CDR1 LNHDA, CDR2 SQIVND (reference sequence). There are 17 residues in the CDR3. The J segment lost 5 bases and the V segment lost 6 bases, leaving 12 bases of the junction unmatched. For the CDR3, the DNA is TGTGCCAGTAGGACTACTGCACTAGCGGGAGTAAACAATGAGCAGTTCTTC. Translating gives CASRTTALAGVNNEQFF.

This chain connects TRBV27 to TRBJ2-1, with 8 bases that match TRBD2. CDR1 and CDR2 from the germline V gene are MNHEY and SMNVEV (reference sequence). V trimming: 5 bases; J trimming: 3 bases; junction bases outside the gene matches: 6. This CDR3 region has 15 residues. The CDR3 is CASSPIAGIYNEQFF. The CDR3 DNA reads as TGTGCCAGCAGTCCCATAGCGGGAATCTACAATGAGCAGTTCTTC.

This clone was recorded only once. The V gene is TRBV28, the J gene TRBJ2-5; 7 bases are shared with TRBD1. Germline-derived CDR1 and CDR2 are MDHEN and SYDVKM. The CDR3 totals 15 residues. The J segment lost 4 bases and the V segment lost 6 bases, leaving 11 bases of the junction unmatched. CDR3 amino acids: CASRAGTALRETQYF. The CDR3 coding sequence is TGTGCCAGCAGGGCCGGGACAGCCCTTCGAGAGACCCAGTACTTC.

The J gene is TRBJ2-7, the V gene TRBV28; D remains ambiguous. The germline CDR1 and CDR2 sequences are MDHEN and SYDVKM. This CDR3 is 11 amino acids long. Trimming shortened V by 2 bases and J by 8 bases, and 7 bases separated the two germline ends. CDR3 bases: TGTGCCAGCAGTTTAAGGGCGAAGCAGTACTTC. Translated, it gives CASSLRAKQYF.

This sequence joins TRBV5-4 and TRBJ2-7; 11 nucleotides match TRBD2. CDR3 length: 15 amino acids. Germline lookup yields CDR1 SGHNT and CDR2 YYREEE (reference sequence). V lost 4 bases and J lost 4; bases outside the gene matches: 7. In nucleotides, the CDR3 is TGTGCCAGCAGCACCGGGACTAGCGGATCTTACGAGCAGTACTTC. This codes for CASSTGTSGSYEQYF.

The V gene is TRBV6-6, the J gene TRBJ1-1; no reliable D call. The V and J ends lost 6 bases and 0 bases respectively, with 14 bases between them. The CDR3 totals 15 residues. The V gene's germline CDR1 is MNHNY and CDR2 SVGAGI (reference sequence). CDR3 nucleotide sequence: TGTGCCAGCAGCCCTCGTGGAGGCATGAACACTGAAGCTTTCTTT. This encodes CASSPRGGMNTEAFF.

This chain uses TRBV10-3 with TRBJ2-7; D is tentatively TRBD1 or TRBD2 (5 bases each). The V end lost 5 bases, the J end lost 2 bases, and 16 bases lay between the germline ends. This CDR3 contains 15 residues. The germline CDR1 and CDR2 sequences are ENHRY and SYGVKD. CDR3 bases: TGTGCCATCAGTAACCGGGACGGGCGTGCCTACGAGCAGTACTTC. It codes for CAISNRDGRAYEQYF.

This clone was picked up a small number of times. V is TRBV7-2 and J is TRBJ2-7; D is tentatively TRBD1 or TRBD2 (6 bases each). Germline lookup yields CDR1 SGHTA and CDR2 FQGNSA. V was shortened by 5 bases and J by 0 bases, with 11 bases between the two germline ends. The CDR3 runs 14 residues. In DNA, the CDR3 is TGTGCCAGCAGCCCCAGGGGAGGCTCCTACGAGCAGTACTTC. It encodes CASSPRGGSYEQYF.

The J gene is TRBJ2-1, the V gene TRBV9, with TRBD1 matching over 7 bases. Trimming at V came to 1 base and at J to 7 bases, leaving 5 bases not matched to a gene. The CDR3 runs 14 residues. CDR1 SGDLS and CDR2 YYNGEE come from the germline V gene. CDR3 residues: CASSVPTGSNEQFF. The CDR3 coding sequence is TGTGCCAGCAGCGTACCGACAGGGTCAAATGAGCAGTTCTTC.

The chain joins TRBV10-3 to TRBJ2-5, with 8 bases fitting TRBD2. The V gene end was trimmed by 0 bases and the J gene end by 4 bases; junction bases not matched to a gene: 7. The CDR3 runs 16 residues. Germline CDR1 is ENHRY and CDR2 is SYGVKD. CDR3 sequence: CAISESRLARGETQYF. As DNA, the CDR3 is TGTGCCATCAGTGAGTCGAGACTAGCGAGGGGAGAGACCCAGTACTTC.

The V and J genes are TRBV21-1 and TRBJ2-3; no DNA check was done on the table's D call, TRBD2. TRBV21-1 corresponds to a pseudogene. There are 13 residues in the CDR3. The CDR3 reads CASGGGHTDTQYF. As DNA, the CDR3 is TGTGCCAGCGGGGGAGGGCACACAGATACGCAGTATTTT.